The TCR beta chain described here comes from a study of patients with pleural tuberculosis. CDR1 and CDR2 (germline): LNHNV, YYDKDF (reference sequence). This CDR3 is built from 11 residues. TCRdb re-derived calls from the reads in MiXCR, one entry per CDR3 protein. The sample gives some 48,000 distinct CDR3 sequences, approximately 7.5% of which show up once; around 16% is in the top ten. About this clonotype: A much larger clone lies one base from this, so it may be a read error.

The V and J genes are TRBV15 and TRBJ1-2; D gene uncertain. The source is a human donor with pleural tuberculosis. The CDR3 bases are TGTGCCGCCAGGACCCTGGATGGCTACACCTTC. Protein: CAARTLDGYTF.